Detailed here is one T cell receptor (beta chain). Its antigen is not known. The data were produced by immunoSEQ multiplex PCR, yet TCRdb's version contains in-frame clones alone and is incomplete. The profile covers tens of thousands of clones, with around nine tenths appearing a single time and 1.3% taken by the ten largest. The data belong to a study of T cell responses to AZD1222 COVID-19 vaccine. Overall study context: Investigators merged groups given second doses at roughly 4 or roughly 12 weeks. Overall study results and limits: Repertoires were collected only later (after the peak T cell response had occurred). Across spike, vaccine-associated CD4 TCRs were found, dominant at 160-218 and 743-854. Donors skewed white British and female; clonal diversity was possibly underestimated.

Germline V lookup: CDR1 SGHRS, CDR2 YFSETQ. V shed 0 bases and J shed 6 bases, with 13 bases lying between them. The CDR3 runs 15 residues. This specimen consisted of peripheral blood, obtained on day 0 of AZD1222 vaccination. The clonotype comes from an adult in good health. The gene calls are TRBV5-1 and TRBJ2-1, with no clear D. The CDR3 DNA is TGCGCCAGCAGCTTGGGTCCGGGTTCGGGCAATGAGCAGTTCTTC. This gives the protein CASSLGPGSGNEQFF.